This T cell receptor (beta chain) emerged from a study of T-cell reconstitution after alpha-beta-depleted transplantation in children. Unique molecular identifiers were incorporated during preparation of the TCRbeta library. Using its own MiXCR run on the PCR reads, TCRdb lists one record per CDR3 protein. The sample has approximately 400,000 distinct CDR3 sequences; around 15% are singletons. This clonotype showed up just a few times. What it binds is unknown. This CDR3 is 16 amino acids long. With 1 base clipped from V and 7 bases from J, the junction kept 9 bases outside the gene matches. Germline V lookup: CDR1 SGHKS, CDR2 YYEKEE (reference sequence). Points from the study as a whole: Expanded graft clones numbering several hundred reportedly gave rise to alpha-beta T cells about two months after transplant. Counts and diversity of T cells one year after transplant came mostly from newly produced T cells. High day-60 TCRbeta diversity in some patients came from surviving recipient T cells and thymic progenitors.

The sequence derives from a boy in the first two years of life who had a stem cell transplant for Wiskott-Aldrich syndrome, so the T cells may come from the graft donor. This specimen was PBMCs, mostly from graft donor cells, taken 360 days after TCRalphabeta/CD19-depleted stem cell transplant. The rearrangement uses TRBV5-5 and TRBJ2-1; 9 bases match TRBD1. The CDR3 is CASSLHGTGFDNEQFF. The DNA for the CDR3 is TGTGCCAGCAGCTTGCACGGGACAGGGTTCGATAATGAGCAGTTCTTC.